This T cell receptor (beta chain) originates from a study of post-analysis software for immune sequencing data. Background on the study: Recorded disease courses covered relapsing-remitting, secondary progressive and progressive-relapsing multiple sclerosis. Some patients had no subtype annotation. Findings and caveats of the study: Comparison with controls showed significantly lower normalized Chao1 diversity in multiple sclerosis patients. Strong co-clustering by F measure was seen for same-batch samples. Roughly 5 TRBV segments, TRBV5-6, TRBV5-1 and TRBV20-1 among them, were found more frequent in patients than controls.

Unique molecular identifiers had been added to the TCR beta cDNA libraries. TCRdb re-called the PCR reads with MiXCR, one entry per CDR3 protein. The sample has a few hundred thousand distinct CDR3 sequences, around 37% seen once. This clonotype was counted a single time. Its antigen is undetermined. This could be a read error, since a much larger clone is one nucleotide away. Looked up from germline, CDR1 is DFQATT and CDR2 is SNEGSKA (reference sequence). This CDR3 has 14 residues. What was sequenced was blood. The sequence was obtained from a girl aged 5-17 years with multiple sclerosis. The J gene is TRBJ2-1, the V gene TRBV20-1; D remains unclear. The CDR3 coding sequence is TGCAATGCTAGTGGCGGCGACTCCTACAATGAGCAGTTCTTC. Amino acid sequence: CNASGGDSYNEQFF.